A selection of T cell receptor beta chains follows, all from one sample in a study of blood T cell repertoires in COVID-19. TCRdb keeps only in-frame clones here, not all; method: immunoSEQ multiplex PCR. The top ten hold over 2% of the sample, which has a few hundred thousand clones, over 75% seen once. Sample: PBMCs or T cells enriched from blood (not recorded which). All receptors derive from a woman under 30 who had recovered from COVID-19. The conserved cysteine and the conserved F or W are not part of the CDR3 here. The order of the fields is V gene, clone size, J gene, CDR3 protein. Only part of the rows carry a size: once, few, many, or a class if the clone is expanded.

V gene: TRBV3-1/TRBV3-2; clone size: .; J gene: TRBJ2-1; CDR3 protein: ASSQGLAGNEQF
V gene: TRBV5-1; clone size: .; J gene: TRBJ2-5; CDR3 protein: ASSSPDIAQETQY
V gene: TRBV11-2; clone size: .; J gene: TRBJ2-1; CDR3 protein: ASSLYGTEQF
V gene: TRBV4-1; clone size: .; J gene: TRBJ1-1; CDR3 protein: ASSQGDYTEAF
V gene: TRBV5-1; clone size: .; J gene: TRBJ2-7; CDR3 protein: ASSHDGAYEQY
V gene: TRBV3-1/TRBV3-2; clone size: .; J gene: TRBJ1-2; CDR3 protein: ASSQRTGGNYGYT
V gene: TRBV5-1; clone size: .; J gene: TRBJ1-2; CDR3 protein: ASSLQGDYGYT
V gene: TRBV12-3/TRBV12-4; clone size: .; J gene: TRBJ1-2; CDR3 protein: ASTLGRFYGYT
V gene: TRBV7-6; clone size: .; J gene: TRBJ2-5; CDR3 protein: ASSEQLQETQY
V gene: TRBV27; clone size: .; J gene: TRBJ1-2; CDR3 protein: ASSFAGRLYGYT
V gene: TRBV9; clone size: .; J gene: TRBJ2-2; CDR3 protein: ASSPQGRAGELF
V gene: TRBV19; clone size: .; J gene: TRBJ1-2; CDR3 protein: ASSKVGGENYGYT
V gene: TRBV11-2; clone size: once; J gene: TRBJ1-5; CDR3 protein: ASSVGEGQPQH
V gene: TRBV25-1; clone size: .; J gene: TRBJ1-1; CDR3 protein: ASSVQGYTEAF
V gene: TRBV27; clone size: .; J gene: TRBJ2-7; CDR3 protein: ASSSYSEQY
V gene: TRBV14; clone size: few; J gene: TRBJ2-7; CDR3 protein: ASSQPSGTGSSYEQY
V gene: TRBV6-5; clone size: few; J gene: TRBJ1-1; CDR3 protein: ASSKTGTEAF
V gene: TRBV5-1; clone size: .; J gene: TRBJ1-2; CDR3 protein: ASSLGQGNYGYT
V gene: TRBV7-9; clone size: .; J gene: TRBJ1-1; CDR3 protein: ASSEQFAEAF
V gene: TRBV6-6; clone size: .; J gene: TRBJ2-5; CDR3 protein: ASKSDGGRETQY
V gene: TRBV18; clone size: .; J gene: TRBJ1-2; CDR3 protein: ASSPPDREDGYT
V gene: TRBV3-1/TRBV3-2; clone size: once; J gene: TRBJ1-2; CDR3 protein: ASSQPGTGANYGYT
V gene: TRBV18; clone size: .; J gene: TRBJ1-2; CDR3 protein: ASSPQTGQGYT
V gene: TRBV5-1; clone size: .; J gene: TRBJ2-7; CDR3 protein: ASSLGVTGFIYEQY
V gene: TRBV18; clone size: .; J gene: TRBJ2-6; CDR3 protein: ASSIQGTGANVLT
V gene: TRBV3-1/TRBV3-2; clone size: once; J gene: TRBJ1-1; CDR3 protein: ASSHRDGGSEAF
V gene: TRBV6-1; clone size: .; J gene: TRBJ1-2; CDR3 protein: ASSEPEYTGAPWDGYT
V gene: TRBV3-1/TRBV3-2; clone size: .; J gene: TRBJ1-3; CDR3 protein: ASSQLSGNTIY
V gene: TRBV28; clone size: .; J gene: TRBJ1-5; CDR3 protein: ASSFLRGLQPQH
V gene: TRBV15; clone size: .; J gene: TRBJ1-6; CDR3 protein: ATSTGSYNSPLH
V gene: TRBV4-1; clone size: .; J gene: TRBJ2-3; CDR3 protein: ASSQMGGAFTDTQY
V gene: TRBV6-2/TRBV6-3; clone size: .; J gene: TRBJ1-5; CDR3 protein: ASSLNRVRAVDQPQH
V gene: TRBV27; clone size: .; J gene: TRBJ1-5; CDR3 protein: ASSFRQTNQPQH
V gene: TRBV5-5; clone size: .; J gene: TRBJ2-1; CDR3 protein: ASSMGGGANEQF
V gene: TRBV18; clone size: .; J gene: TRBJ1-1; CDR3 protein: ASSPRDRGSTEAF
V gene: TRBV4-1; clone size: .; J gene: TRBJ2-2; CDR3 protein: ASSQGLAGGYTNTGELF
V gene: TRBV19; clone size: once; J gene: TRBJ1-3; CDR3 protein: ASRIQGHSGNTIY
V gene: TRBV5-1; clone size: .; J gene: TRBJ2-1; CDR3 protein: ASSLDAGRGWNEQF
V gene: TRBV2; clone size: .; J gene: TRBJ1-2; CDR3 protein: ASSRDYGYT
V gene: TRBV12-3/TRBV12-4; clone size: .; J gene: TRBJ1-2; CDR3 protein: ASSRTTNYGYT
V gene: TRBV15; clone size: .; J gene: TRBJ1-5; CDR3 protein: ATSLGAGYSNQPQH
V gene: TRBV7-3; clone size: .; J gene: TRBJ2-7; CDR3 protein: ASSSTGGGNEQY
V gene: TRBV19; clone size: .; J gene: TRBJ1-2; CDR3 protein: ASSTLGQGRGYT
V gene: TRBV27; clone size: .; J gene: TRBJ1-5; CDR3 protein: ASSRTGFSNQPQH
V gene: TRBV5-8; clone size: .; J gene: TRBJ1-5; CDR3 protein: ASSLGDVGNQPQH
V gene: TRBV29-1; clone size: .; J gene: TRBJ1-1; CDR3 protein: SVASRSPPEAF
V gene: TRBV19; clone size: .; J gene: TRBJ1-1; CDR3 protein: ASSIGTVMNTEAF
V gene: TRBV6-5; clone size: .; J gene: TRBJ2-7; CDR3 protein: ASSYSSAGNHEQY
V gene: TRBV9; clone size: .; J gene: TRBJ1-1; CDR3 protein: ASSVSGNTEAF
V gene: TRBV27; clone size: .; J gene: TRBJ2-7; CDR3 protein: ASSSQRGRSYEQY
V gene: TRBV7-6; clone size: .; J gene: TRBJ2-3; CDR3 protein: ASSVGLAATDTQY
V gene: TRBV19; clone size: .; J gene: TRBJ2-7; CDR3 protein: ASSTGTVGESYEQY
V gene: TRBV28; clone size: .; J gene: TRBJ2-2; CDR3 protein: ASSLLTGELF
V gene: TRBV16; clone size: .; J gene: TRBJ1-1; CDR3 protein: ASSQSNRGNTEAF